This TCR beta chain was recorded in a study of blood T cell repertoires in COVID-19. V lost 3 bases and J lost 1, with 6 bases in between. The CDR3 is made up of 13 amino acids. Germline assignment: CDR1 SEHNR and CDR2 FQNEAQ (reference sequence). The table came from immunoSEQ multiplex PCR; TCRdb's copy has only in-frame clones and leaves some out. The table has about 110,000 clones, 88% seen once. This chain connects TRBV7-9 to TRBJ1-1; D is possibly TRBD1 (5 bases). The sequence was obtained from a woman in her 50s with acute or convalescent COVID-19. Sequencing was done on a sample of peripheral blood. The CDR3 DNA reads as TGTGCCAGCAGCTTCAGGGAGAACACTGAAGCTTTCTTT. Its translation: CASSFRENTEAFF.